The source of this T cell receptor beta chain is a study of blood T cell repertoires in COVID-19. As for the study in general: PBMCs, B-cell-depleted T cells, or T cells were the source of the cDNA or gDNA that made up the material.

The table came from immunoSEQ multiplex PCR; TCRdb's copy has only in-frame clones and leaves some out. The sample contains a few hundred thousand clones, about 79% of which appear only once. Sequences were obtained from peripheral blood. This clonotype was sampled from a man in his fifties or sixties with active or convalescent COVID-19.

Here the CDR3 reads CASSRVQGDQPQHF. The CDR3 coding sequence is TGTGCCAGCAGTCGCGTACAGGGAGATCAGCCCCAGCATTTT. The V and J genes are TRBV6-5 and TRBJ1-5; D is perhaps TRBD1 (6 bases). The CDR3 length is 14 residues. With 5 bases removed from V and 5 bases from J, the gap between germline ends came to 13 bases. CDR1 MNHEY and CDR2 SVGAGI come from the germline V gene.